Listed below are T cell receptor beta chains from one sample, sequenced in a study of T-cell reconstitution after alpha-beta-depleted transplantation in children. TCRdb re-called the PCR reads with MiXCR, one entry per CDR3 protein. The data hold approximately 800,000 distinct CDR3 sequences, with under 20% observed a single time. Sequences were derived from PBMCs, mostly from graft donor cells, sampled 360 days after TCRalphabeta/CD19-depleted stem cell transplant. The receptors were gathered from a male patient under 18 who had a stem cell transplant for acute lymphoblastic leukemia, so the T cells may come from the graft donor. The CDR3 runs from the conserved cysteine through the conserved F or W. D genes are given only for firm matches. Clone size is shown for a subset of rows, as once, few, many or a class of expanded clone.

TRBD1	TRBV5-1	NA	TRBJ2-1	TGCGCCAGCAGGGGGGGGACAGGGTACGATGAGCAGTTCTTC	CASRGGTGYDEQFF
NA	TRBV12-3/TRBV12-4	few	TRBJ2-5	TGTGCCAGCACCGTTCTAGGGGTCCCGGGAGAGACCCAGTACTTC	CASTVLGVPGETQYF
TRBD1	TRBV6-2/TRBV6-3	few	TRBJ2-5	TGTGCCAGCAGTTTCGACAGGGTCACCGAGACCCAGTACTTC	CASSFDRVTETQYF
NA	TRBV7-6	NA	TRBJ2-5	TGTGCCAGCAGCTTAGGCAGGGTGGCGAAAGAGACCCAGTACTTC	CASSLGRVAKETQYF
TRBD2	TRBV5-1	NA	TRBJ2-5	TGCGCCAGCAGCTTTCGGCTAGCGGGAGGTTCGTGGCAAGAGACCCAGTACTTC	CASSFRLAGGSWQETQYF
NA	TRBV5-5	few	TRBJ2-5	TGTGCCAGCAGCTTGGCCGCGGGAAGGCAGACCCAGTACTTC	CASSLAAGRQTQYF
NA	TRBV4-1	NA	TRBJ2-5	TGCGCCAGCAGCCAAGAAAGCCGACTAGGACAAGAGACCCAGTACTTC	CASSQESRLGQETQYF
NA	TRBV12-3/TRBV12-4	NA	TRBJ2-1	TGTGCCAGTTTGGCATTTCGCTCCTACAATGAGCAGTTCTTC	CASLAFRSYNEQFF
NA	TRBV11-2	few	TRBJ2-6	TGTGCCAGCAGCTTAGGCACGTACTCTGGGGCCAACGTCCTGACTTTC	CASSLGTYSGANVLTF
NA	TRBV6-6	NA	TRBJ1-6	TGTGCCAGCAGTTCATTTAATTCACCCCTCCACTTT	CASSSFNSPLHF
TRBD2	TRBV12-3/TRBV12-4	NA	TRBJ2-7	TGTGCCAGCAGCTCCTCGCATCACGGTGGACTAGCGGGAGTAAACTACGAGCAGTACTTC	CASSSSHHGGLAGVNYEQYF
NA	TRBV12-3/TRBV12-4	many	TRBJ2-3	TGTGCCAGCAGTTTATCAGTCAGCACAGATACGCAGTATTTT	CASSLSVSTDTQYF
NA	TRBV29-1	many	TRBJ1-2	TGCAGCGTCGTTACCGGGCTGGGGAGCTATGGCTACACCTTC	CSVVTGLGSYGYTF
NA	TRBV19	few	TRBJ1-3	TGTGCCTCCTTTAGGAAGACATTCGGAAGCTCTGGAAACACCATATATTTT	CASFRKTFGSSGNTIYF